This T cell receptor (beta chain) came from a study of T-cell memory formation after mild COVID-19. The study, taken as a whole, reports: The authors left the SARS-CoV-2 specificity of second-wave clones peaking on day 37 unconfirmed.

TCRdb reanalysed the 5' RACE reads using MiXCR and keeps one entry per CDR3 protein. Of about 49,000 distinct CDR3 sequences in the sample, roughly 27% were seen once. As regards this clonotype: Its antigen is undetermined.

Looked up from germline, CDR1 is SEHNR and CDR2 is FQNEAQ (reference sequence). Trimming shortened V by 5 bases and J by 5 bases, and 16 bases separated the two germline ends. This CDR3 has 15 amino acids. Specimen: PBMCs or a T cell subset sorted from them (not recorded which). The TCR originated in a man aged 18 to 35 who had mild COVID-19 (a few samples of this study predate the infection). Cell type and time point are not known. The V and J genes are TRBV7-9 and TRBJ2-1; D uncertain. This CDR3 is CASSLRGRGNNEQFF. DNA of the CDR3: TGTGCCAGCAGCCTCCGCGGTAGAGGAAACAATGAGCAGTTCTTC.